The clone carrying this TCR beta chain was counted many times. Its specificity is not known. TCRdb reprocessed the RACE reads via MiXCR and lists one record per CDR3 protein. The sample consists of 50,000 or so distinct CDR3 sequences, 9.3% of them appearing once. This specimen belongs to a study of human T cells and chemical hapten exposure. Time point given: patch test 1, 2 weeks after DPC sensitization. The sample's treatment: therapeutic diphenylcyclopropenone sensitization with weekly scalp DPC. General study points: Following DPC sensitization, TCRs present above 1 in 1000 frequency showed no change. Expanded TCR counts at PT1 went up together with patch test score, a positive correlation.

The V end lost 5 bases, the J end lost 4 bases, and 5 bases lay between the germline ends. The CDR3 contains 11 residues. Germline V gene data show CDR1 as SSHAT and CDR2 as FNYEAQ (reference sequence). This sample comprised whole blood, obtained in connection with sensitization to the hapten diphenylcyclopropenone (DPC). V usage is TRBV7-7 and J usage is TRBJ2-5, with D hard to call. The receptor was derived from a woman in her fifties or sixties with alopecia areata. Some clones in this sample may be carry-over from other donors' samples. The CDR3 reads CASSAGETQYF. The CDR3 bases are TGTGCCAGCAGCGCTGGAGAGACCCAGTACTTC.